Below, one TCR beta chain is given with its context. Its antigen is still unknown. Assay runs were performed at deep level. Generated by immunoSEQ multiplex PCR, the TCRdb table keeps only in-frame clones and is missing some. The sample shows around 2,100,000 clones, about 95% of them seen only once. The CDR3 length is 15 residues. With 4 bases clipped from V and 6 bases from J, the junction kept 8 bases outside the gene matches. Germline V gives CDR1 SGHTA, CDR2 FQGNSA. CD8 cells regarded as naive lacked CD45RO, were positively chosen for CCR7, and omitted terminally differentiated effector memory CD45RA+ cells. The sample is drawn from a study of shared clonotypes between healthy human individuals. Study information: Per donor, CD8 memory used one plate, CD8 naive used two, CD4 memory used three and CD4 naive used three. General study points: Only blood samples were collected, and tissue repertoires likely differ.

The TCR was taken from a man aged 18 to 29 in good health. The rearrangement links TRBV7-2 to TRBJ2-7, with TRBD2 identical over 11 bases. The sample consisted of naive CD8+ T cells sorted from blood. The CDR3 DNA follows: TGTGCCAGCAGCTCGATAGCGGGAGGGACGGCCGAGCAGTACTTC. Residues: CASSSIAGGTAEQYF.